The clone carrying this T cell receptor (delta chain) was recorded a few times. TCRdb fed the reads to CATT. The sample carries about 11,000 delta-chain clones, 3% to 4% recorded once. Germline V gives CDR1 TVYSNPD, CDR2 GDNSRS (reference sequence). The CDR3 sequence is 14 residues long. V lost 3 bases and J 3 bases, leaving 17 bases between the germline ends. The sample originates from a study of gamma-delta chains in newborns, infants, children. Study in general: Microbial exposure reportedly drives polyclonal innate γδ T cell expansion after birth.

The chain employs TRDV3 and TRDJ1; D remains ambiguous. Sequencing was carried out using blood. This sequence was found in a child who was a newborn, infant or young child, either healthy, febrile or measles-vaccinated (not recorded which). The CDR3 DNA follows: TGTGCCTTCACTGTCGTCTCGTCTTCCGATAAACTCATCTTT. Residues: CAFTVVSSSDKLIF.